This T cell receptor (beta chain) was sequenced for a study of blood T cell repertoires in COVID-19. Turning to the study itself: Some COVID-19 samples were acute and others convalescent; all came from the United States, Italy and Spain.

Between the trimmed V and J ends, which lost 5 bases and 2 bases, there was a span of 11 bases. From germline, CDR1 is SGHRS and CDR2 YFSETQ. The CDR3 totals 13 residues. Per the original data handling: Estimation of nucleated cell counts was performed using reference gene primer amplification. The assay was immunoSEQ multiplex PCR, and TCRdb's table has in-frame clones only and misses some. D and trimming come from the DNA, and the V and J calls and clone size come from that table. This sample has about 23,000 clones, with approximately 83% found just once. This receptor was obtained from an older man with acute or convalescent COVID-19. The V call is TRBV5-1, the J call TRBJ2-7; a weak D match, TRBD2 (5 bases). The sequenced sample was peripheral blood. The CDR3 nucleotides are TGCGCCAGCAGTAGGGAGATACCCTACGAGCAGTACTTC. It yields the protein CASSREIPYEQYF.